This T cell receptor beta chain was sequenced in a study of identical twins. Study-level findings and limits: Less excess twin sharing appeared in beta out-of-frame sequences. Within monozygotic twins, out-of-frame TCR alpha sharing was underestimated by the models.

MiXCR, run by TCRdb on the 5' RACE reads, gives a single entry per CDR3 protein. The sample lists nearly 900,000 distinct CDR3 sequences; more than 9% were seen once. This clonotype was picked up a small number of times. Its antigen is unidentified. Germline CDR1 and CDR2: SGHTA and FQGNSA. This CDR3 is built from 16 residues. With 5 bases clipped from V and 2 bases from J, the junction kept 11 bases outside the gene matches. The same data also contributed to another study, on yellow fever vaccine responses in identical twins.

This sequence was found in a woman aged 18 to 35 in good health. This chain uses TRBV7-2 with TRBJ2-5, with TRBD2 identical over 7 bases. Specimen: PBMCs. As DNA, the CDR3 is TGTGCCAGCAGCGAGTGGGGGGGTGGCTCGCAAGAGACCCAGTACTTC. Protein: CASSEWGGGSQETQYF.